This T cell receptor beta chain was identified during a study of blood T cell repertoires in COVID-19. Study in general: Acute-phase and convalescent COVID-19 samples originated in the United States, Italy and Spain.

V gave up 5 bases and J gave up 8 bases, with 9 bases separating them. CDR1 and CDR2 from the germline V gene are SGHVS and FQNEAQ. This CDR3 has 11 amino acids. The data were produced by immunoSEQ multiplex PCR, yet TCRdb's version contains in-frame clones alone and is incomplete. The table has 210,000 or so clones, roughly 80% seen once. Grouping used clinical history reported by participants in a survey and questionnaire. This chain links TRBV7-8 with TRBJ1-1, with no clear D. The receptor's source is a woman between 50 and 59 years old who had been exposed to COVID-19. Sequences were obtained from PBMCs or T cells enriched from blood (not recorded which). The CDR3 sequence: CASSPSREAFF. In DNA form, the CDR3 reads TGTGCCAGCAGCCCTAGCAGGGAAGCTTTCTTT. Full variable domain (missing parts from reference TRBV7-8 and TRBJ1-1): GAGVSQSPRYKVAKRGQDVALRCDPISGHVSLFWYQQALGQGPEFLTYFQNEAQLDKSGLPSDRFFAERPEGSVSTLKIQRTQQEDSAVYLCASSPSREAFFGQGTRLTVV.